This T cell receptor beta chain was obtained from a study of CD8+ T cells in alopecia areata. With regard to this clone: Its antigen is as yet unknown.

The study's findings and limits: Scalp and blood retained many expanded lesional clones during tofacitinib.

This CDR3 has 16 residues. J was trimmed by 5 bases and V by 3 bases; bases with no gene match: 10. The V gene's germline CDR1 is SQVTM and CDR2 ANQGSEA. Treatment of the sample: oral pan-JAK inhibitor, 5-10 mg twice daily. It was cDNA, reverse transcribed from extracted RNA, that served as the sequencing template. The assay was immunoSEQ multiplex PCR, and TCRdb's table has in-frame clones only and misses some. The repertoire has 170,000 or so clones, roughly three fifths of them found once; the top ten carry around an eighth. The receptor's source is a human donor with alopecia areata. This specimen consisted of CD8+ T cells sorted from blood, obtained at week 24, from a patient treated with tofacitinib. This chain joins TRBV29-1 and TRBJ2-4; 10 bases agree with TRBD1. CDR3 residues: CSVENEGQGKENIQYF. The DNA of the CDR3 is TGCAGCGTTGAGAATGAGGGACAGGGGAAAGAAAACATTCAGTACTTC.